This TCR beta chain is from a study of beta chain features in type 1 diabetes. Study findings and constraints: A moderate, significant TCRB CDR3 shortening appeared in type 1 diabetes across four CD4+ subsets.

Every bit of the isolated RNA underwent reverse transcription, so sequencing read expressed TCRB transcripts. Naive, central memory and regulatory T cell samples came to a mean of approximately 3.57 million reads. Using immunoSEQ multiplex PCR, the repertoire was profiled, and TCRdb retains in-frame clones only, with some absent. The sample lists about 370,000 clones; over 8.5% were seen once. Of note for this clone: Its antigen remains unidentified.

The germline V and J ends were trimmed by 6 bases and 0 bases, with 6 bases remaining between them. Germline-derived CDR1 and CDR2 are MDHEN and SYDVKM. The CDR3 sequence is 13 residues long. The rearrangement links TRBV28 to TRBJ1-5; D is undetermined. Material for sequencing was central memory CD4+ T cells from blood. This receptor was obtained from a man aged 25-40 years with type 1 diabetes. In nucleotides, the CDR3 is TGTGCCAGCAGCAGTTATAGCAATCAGCCCCAGCATTTT. It encodes CASSSYSNQPQHF.